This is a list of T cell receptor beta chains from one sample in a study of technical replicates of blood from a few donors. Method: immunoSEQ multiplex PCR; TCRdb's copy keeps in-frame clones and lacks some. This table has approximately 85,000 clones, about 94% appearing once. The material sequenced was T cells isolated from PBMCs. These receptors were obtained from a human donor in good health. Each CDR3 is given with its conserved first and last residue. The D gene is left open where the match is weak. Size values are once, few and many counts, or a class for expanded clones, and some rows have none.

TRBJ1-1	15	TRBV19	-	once	TGTGCCAGTAGTAAACTTAGCTATACCTACACTGAAGCTTTCTTT	CASSKLSYTYTEAFF
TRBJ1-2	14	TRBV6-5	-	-	TGTGCCAGCAGTTACTCGGCCAGGGGAGTGGGCTACACCTTC	CASSYSARGVGYTF
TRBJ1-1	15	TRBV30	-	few	TGTGCCTGGAGTGTAAAACCTGGGGGAGGCACTGAAGCTTTCTTT	CAWSVKPGGGTEAFF
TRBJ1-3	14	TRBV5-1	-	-	TGCGCCAGCAGCTCCACGAGCCTTGGAAACACCATATATTTT	CASSSTSLGNTIYF
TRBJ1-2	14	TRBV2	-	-	TGTGCCAGCAGTGCGTCGCCAGGGTCCTTTGGCTACACCTTC	CASSASPGSFGYTF
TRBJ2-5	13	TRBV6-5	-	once	TGTGCCAGCAGTTACCCAGGGGTTGAGACCCAGTACTTC	CASSYPGVETQYF
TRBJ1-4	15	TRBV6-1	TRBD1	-	TGTGCCAGCAGTCCGATACAGGGGGCGTATGAAAAACTGTTTTTT	CASSPIQGAYEKLFF
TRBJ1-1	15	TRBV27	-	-	TGTGCCAGCAGTTTATGGGGCGGGAGGAACACTGAAGCTTTCTTT	CASSLWGGRNTEAFF
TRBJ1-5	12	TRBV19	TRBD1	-	TGTGCCAGTAGTATTGGCGGGACAGCCCAGCATTTT	CASSIGGTAQHF
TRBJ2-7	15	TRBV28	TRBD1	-	TGTGCCAGCAGTTCACCCGGGACAGGGCCCTACGAGCAGTACTTC	CASSSPGTGPYEQYF
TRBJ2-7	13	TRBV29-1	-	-	TGCAGCGTTGAAGATCCCGGTTCCAACGAGCAGTACTTC	CSVEDPGSNEQYF
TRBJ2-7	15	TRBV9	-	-	TGTGCCAGCAGCGTAGCGGAGGGGATTCCCTACGAGCAGTACTTC	CASSVAEGIPYEQYF
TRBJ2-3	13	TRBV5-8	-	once	TGTGCCAGCAGTGGGGCGGACACAGATACGCAGTATTTT	CASSGADTDTQYF
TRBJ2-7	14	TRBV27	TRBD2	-	TGTGCCAGCAGACGCGGGGGGGGGACCTACGAGCAGTACTTC	CASRRGGGTYEQYF
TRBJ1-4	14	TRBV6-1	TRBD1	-	TGTGCCATTACTGGACAGGGCTATAATGAAAAACTGTTTTTT	CAITGQGYNEKLFF
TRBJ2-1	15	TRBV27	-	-	TGTGCCAGCAGTTTAGCGGTAGACTCCTACAATGAGCAGTTCTTC	CASSLAVDSYNEQFF
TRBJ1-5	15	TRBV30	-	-	TGTGCCTGGAGTGTACCCTTCAGGAATGTACAGCCCCAGCATTTT	CAWSVPFRNVQPQHF
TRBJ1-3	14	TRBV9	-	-	TGTGCCAGCAGCGTAAGAGGGCCCGGAAACACCATATATTTT	CASSVRGPGNTIYF
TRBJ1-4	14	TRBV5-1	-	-	TGCGCCAGCAGCCCGGACAACCATAATGAAAAACTGTTTTTT	CASSPDNHNEKLFF
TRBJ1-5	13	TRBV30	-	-	TGTGCCTGGAGTGAGGGGTTCAATCAGCCCCAGCATTTT	CAWSEGFNQPQHF
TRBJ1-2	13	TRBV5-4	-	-	TGTGCCAGCAGCTTACAGGGTGACTATGGCTACACCTTC	CASSLQGDYGYTF
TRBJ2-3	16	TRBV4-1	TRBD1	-	TGCGCCAGCAGCCGGGACGGGACAGCTTTCACAGATACGCAGTATTTT	CASSRDGTAFTDTQYF
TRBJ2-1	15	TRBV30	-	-	TGTGCCTGGATCGAGTCGGGGAGGTCCTACAATGAGCAGTTCTTC	CAWIESGRSYNEQFF
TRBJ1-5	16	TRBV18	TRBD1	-	TGTGCCAGCTCACCAGTGGGACAGGGGGCTGATCAGCCCCAGCATTTT	CASSPVGQGADQPQHF
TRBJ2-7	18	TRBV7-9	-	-	TGTGCCAGCAGCTTAAGTCTCCGGACAGGGAGGGGGAGGGACGAGCAGTACTTC	CASSLSLRTGRGRDEQYF
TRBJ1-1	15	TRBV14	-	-	TGTGCCAGCAGCCAAGCCCGGGGCGGGGCCACTGAAGCTTTCTTT	CASSQARGGATEAFF